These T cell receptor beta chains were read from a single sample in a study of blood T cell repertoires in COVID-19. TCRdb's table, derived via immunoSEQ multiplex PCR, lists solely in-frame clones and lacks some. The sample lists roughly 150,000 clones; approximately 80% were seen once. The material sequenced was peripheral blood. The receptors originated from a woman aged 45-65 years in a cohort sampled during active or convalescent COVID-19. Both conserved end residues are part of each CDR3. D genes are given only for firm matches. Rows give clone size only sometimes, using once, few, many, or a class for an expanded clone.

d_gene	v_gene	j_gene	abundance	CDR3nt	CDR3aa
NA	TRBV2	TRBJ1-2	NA	TGTGCCAGCACCTACAGATCTAACTATGGCTACACCTTC	CASTYRSNYGYTF
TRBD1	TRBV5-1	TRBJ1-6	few	TGCGCCAGCAGCCGACAGGGTAGGGATTCACCCCTCCACTTT	CASSRQGRDSPLHF
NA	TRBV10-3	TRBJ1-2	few	TGTGCCATCAGTGTAGGGAGGGAAGACGGCTACACCTTC	CAISVGREDGYTF
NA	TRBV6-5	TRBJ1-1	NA	TGTGCCAGCAGTTACTCTTTTCGACGGGGTAGAACTGAAGCTTTCTTT	CASSYSFRRGRTEAFF
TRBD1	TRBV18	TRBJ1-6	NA	TGTGCCAGCTCACCTCTACAGGGGGCGGATTCACCCCTCCACTTT	CASSPLQGADSPLHF
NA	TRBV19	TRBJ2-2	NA	TGTGCCAGTACCCTAGAAGGGACAAACACCGGGGAGCTGTTTTTT	CASTLEGTNTGELFF
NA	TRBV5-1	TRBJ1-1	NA	TGCGCCAGCAGCTTGGGACAGCCGAACACTGAAGCTTTCTTT	CASSLGQPNTEAFF
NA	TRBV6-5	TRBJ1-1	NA	TGTGCCAGCAGTTCTCACAGGGCAGACACTGAAGCTTTCTTT	CASSSHRADTEAFF
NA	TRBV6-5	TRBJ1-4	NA	TGTGCCAGCAGTTGGGGGAGGACTAATGAAAAACTGTTTTTT	CASSWGRTNEKLFF
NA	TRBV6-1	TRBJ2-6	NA	TGTGCCAGCAGTGGGCAGGGGCGGGTCTCTGGGGCCAACGTCCTGACTTTC	CASSGQGRVSGANVLTF
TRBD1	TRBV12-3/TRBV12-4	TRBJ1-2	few	TGTGCCAGCAGATGGACAGGCAACTATGGCTACACCTTC	CASRWTGNYGYTF
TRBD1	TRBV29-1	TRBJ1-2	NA	TGCAGCGTTGAGACCGACAGGGGGTATGGCTACACCTTC	CSVETDRGYGYTF
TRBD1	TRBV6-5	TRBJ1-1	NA	TGTGCCAGCAGTCGGACAGGAGCCACTGAAGCTTTCTTT	CASSRTGATEAFF
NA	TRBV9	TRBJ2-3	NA	TGTGCCAGCAGCGAAGCTACAGAAAATACGCAGTATTTT	CASSEATENTQYF
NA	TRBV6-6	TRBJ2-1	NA	TGTGCCAGCAATCGCCGGAATGAGCAGTTCTTC	CASNRRNEQFF
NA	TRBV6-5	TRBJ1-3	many	TGTGCCAGCAGTTACTCGCAGGCAACCTCTGGAAACACCATATATTTT	CASSYSQATSGNTIYF
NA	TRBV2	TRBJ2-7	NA	TGTGCCAGCAGAGGGCCGGGATCTAGGAGCTCCTACGAGCAGTACTTC	CASRGPGSRSSYEQYF
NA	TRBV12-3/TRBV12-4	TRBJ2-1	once	TGTGCCAGCAGTAGCAGGAGGTACAATGAGCAGTTCTTC	CASSSRRYNEQFF
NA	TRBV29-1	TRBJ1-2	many	TGCAGCGTTGGGGCACCGACAGAGTATGGCTATGGCTACACCTTC	CSVGAPTEYGYGYTF
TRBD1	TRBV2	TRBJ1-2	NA	TGTGCCAGCAGTGTCAGGGGGCTTGACTATGGCTACACCTTC	CASSVRGLDYGYTF
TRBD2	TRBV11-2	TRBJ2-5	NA	TGTGCCAGCAGTCGGACTAGCGGGGTACCCCAAGAGACCCAGTACTTC	CASSRTSGVPQETQYF
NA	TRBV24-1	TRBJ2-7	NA	TGTGCCACCAGTCGGGTCCAGGGCCACGAGCAGTACTTC	CATSRVQGHEQYF
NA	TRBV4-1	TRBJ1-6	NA	TGCGCCAGCAGCCAGGCGGGGGGTATTTATTCACCCCTCCACTTT	CASSQAGGIYSPLHF
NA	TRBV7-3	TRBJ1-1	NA	TGTGCCAGCAGCGTACTGCCGAACACTGAAGCTTTCTTT	CASSVLPNTEAFF
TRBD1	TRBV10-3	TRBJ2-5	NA	TGTGCCATCAGTTACAGGGGTGAGACCCAGTACTTC	CAISYRGETQYF
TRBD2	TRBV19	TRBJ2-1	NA	TGTGCCAGTAGTAGGGTGGCGGGGGGGATGAATGAGCAGTTCTTC	CASSRVAGGMNEQFF
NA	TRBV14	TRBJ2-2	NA	TGTGCCAGCAGCCAAGATCGGGGAGCGATTAGAACCGGGGAGCTGTTTTTT	CASSQDRGAIRTGELFF
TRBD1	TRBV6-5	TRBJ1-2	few	TGTGCCAGCAGTTACTCGGGACAGCGCTATGGCTACACCTTC	CASSYSGQRYGYTF
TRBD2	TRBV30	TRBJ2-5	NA	TGTGCCTGGAGTGTACTGGGGGCGGGGGGTCGGAAGACCCAGTACTTC	CAWSVLGAGGRKTQYF
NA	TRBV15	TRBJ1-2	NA	TGTGCCACCCGGATAAATGGGGGGTCTCACGGCTACACCTTC	CATRINGGSHGYTF
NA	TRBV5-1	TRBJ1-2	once	TGCGCCAGCAGCTTGGCGACGCCCTCGGGGAACTATGGCTACACCTTC	CASSLATPSGNYGYTF
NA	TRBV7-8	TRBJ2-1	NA	TGTGCCAGCAGCTTGATGACAGGCTACAATGAGCAGTTCTTC	CASSLMTGYNEQFF
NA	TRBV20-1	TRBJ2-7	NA	TGCAGTGCTAGAGACAGCTACGAGCAGTACTTC	CSARDSYEQYF
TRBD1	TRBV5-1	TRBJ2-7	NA	TGCGCCAGCAGCCAGGGACAGGGAGGCTACGAGCAGTACTTC	CASSQGQGGYEQYF
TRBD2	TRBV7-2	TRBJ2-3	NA	TGTGCCAGCAGCTACAGGCAGCGGGGGGGCCAGACCAGCACAGATACGCAGTATTTT	CASSYRQRGGQTSTDTQYF
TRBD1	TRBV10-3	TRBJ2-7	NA	TGTGCCATCAGCTCCAGGACAGGCCAATCCTACGAGCAGTACTTC	CAISSRTGQSYEQYF
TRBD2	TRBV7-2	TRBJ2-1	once	TGTGCCAGCAGCATGCTAGCGGGGATCTCCTACAATGAGCAGTTCTTC	CASSMLAGISYNEQFF
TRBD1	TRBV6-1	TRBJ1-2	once	TGTGCCAGCAGTGAAAGCGGGACAGGGGGCTTTAAGAATGGCTACACCTTC	CASSESGTGGFKNGYTF
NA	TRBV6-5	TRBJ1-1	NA	TGTGCCAGCAGTTACGGGAGTGGGCCGACTGAAGCTTTCTTT	CASSYGSGPTEAFF
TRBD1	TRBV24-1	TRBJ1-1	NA	TGTGCCACCAGTGAGGGGACAGGGATAAACACTGAAGCTTTCTTT	CATSEGTGINTEAFF
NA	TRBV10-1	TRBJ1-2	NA	TGCGCCAGCAGTGAGGGCAGAGGCTTTAACTATGGCTACACCTTC	CASSEGRGFNYGYTF
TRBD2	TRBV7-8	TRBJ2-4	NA	TGTGCCAGCAGCGCGCGTGCTTGGGGGGGACTAGCGGGGTCGCTAGCCAAAAACATTCAGTACTTC	CASSARAWGGLAGSLAKNIQYF
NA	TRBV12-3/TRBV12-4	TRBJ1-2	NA	TGTGCCAGTGGGGCGGACGGCTATGGCTACACCTTC	CASGADGYGYTF
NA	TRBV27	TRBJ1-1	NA	TGTGCCAGCAGTTTAGGGGCAGGGGCCAACACTGAAGCTTTCTTT	CASSLGAGANTEAFF
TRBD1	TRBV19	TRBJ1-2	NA	TGTGCCAGTAGTCCGACAGGGATGGCGGGATCAAACTATGGCTACACCTTC	CASSPTGMAGSNYGYTF
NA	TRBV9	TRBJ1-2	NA	TGTGCCAGCAGCCCAACCCCACAGAACGATGGCTACACCTTC	CASSPTPQNDGYTF
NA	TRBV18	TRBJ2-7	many	TGTGCCAGCTCACTTGGGAGCTCCTACGAGCAGTACTTC	CASSLGSSYEQYF
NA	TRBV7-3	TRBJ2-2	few	TGTGCCAGCAGCTTGCAGGTTGCGGGGGCGATCACCGGGGAGCTGTTTTTT	CASSLQVAGAITGELFF
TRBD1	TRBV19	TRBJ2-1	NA	TGTGCCAGTAGTCCTGCGCCCCGGGACAGGACCTACAATGAGCAGTTCTTC	CASSPAPRDRTYNEQFF